A single sample is the source of the 24 T cell receptor beta chains below, sequenced in a study of blood T cells in healthy people across ages. Primed by a sample-barcoded 5' primer and a J-beta primer mix, a second PCR proceeded for 7 to 11 cycles. TCRdb reprocessed the 5' RACE reads with MiXCR, giving one entry per CDR3 protein. The sample carries about 580,000 distinct CDR3 sequences, around 50% recorded once. Sample: blood. Receptors originate from an elderly man in good health.

CDR3 protein: CASRAGGQETQYF. Written as DNA, the CDR3 is TGTGCCAGCAGGGCAGGGGGCCAAGAGACCCAGTACTTC. The J gene is TRBJ2-5, the V gene TRBV6-5, with TRBD1 identical over 7 bases. The CDR3 consists of 13 residues. V trimming: 6 bases; J trimming: 1 base; junction bases outside the gene matches: 2. From germline, CDR1 is MNHEY and CDR2 SVGAGI.

This chain uses TRBV7-9 with TRBJ1-1, with D hard to call. CDR1 and CDR2 (germline): SEHNR, FQNEAQ (reference sequence). The CDR3 runs 15 residues. With 0 bases removed from V and 6 bases from J, the gap between germline ends came to 14 bases. The CDR3 nucleotides read TGTGCCAGCAGCTTAGCTGGTAGGGCGCATCCTGAAGCTTTCTTT. Amino acids: CASSLAGRAHPEAFF.

V gene TRBV6-2 or TRBV6-3 combines with J gene TRBJ2-4; 10 bases match TRBD1. The last part of the DNA fits TRBJ2-7 better; the J call may be wrong. The CDR3 length is 17 residues. In germline, CDR1 is MNHEY, CDR2 SVGEGT. CDR3 bases: TGTGCCAGCAGTTCGACTTGGGGACAGGGGAACTCCTACGAGCAGTACTTC. It specifies CASSSTWGQGNSYEQYF.

This clonotype was seen a handful of times. The chain has TRBV4-3 and TRBJ2-5, with 10 bases fitting TRBD1. Germline CDR1 is LGHNA and CDR2 is YSLEER. Losses at the gene ends were 1 base for V and 5 bases for J; bases not matched to a gene: 13. CDR3 length equals 18 residues. CDR3 sequence (DNA): TGCGCCAGCAGCCAAGGCCTACCCGGGACAGGGGAAACGGAGACCCAGTACTTC. It translates to CASSQGLPGTGETETQYF.

This chain joins TRBV3-1 and TRBJ1-5; D gene unclear. The CDR3 runs 14 residues. V lost 1 base, J lost 5 bases, and 9 bases lay in between. CDR1 and CDR2 from the germline V gene are LGHDT and YNNKEL (reference sequence). CDR3 DNA: TGTGCCAGCAGCCAAGCGGGCTCAGATCAGCCCCAGCATTTT. Protein: CASSQAGSDQPQHF.

This clonotype was seen a few times. CDR3 sequence: CASSPDEIQRETQYF. The CDR3 nucleotides are TGCGCCAGCAGCCCAGACGAAATACAGCGGGAGACCCAGTACTTC. The V and J genes are TRBV5-1 and TRBJ2-5, with TRBD2 as a possible D gene (5 bases). Deletions cut 4 bases from V and 5 bases from J, with 18 bases between. Germline V gene data show CDR1 as SGHRS and CDR2 as YFSETQ. This CDR3 has 15 amino acids.

V and J are TRBV20-1 and TRBJ1-2; D is undetermined. Trimming removed 2 bases at V and 8 bases at J, with 15 bases between. CDR1 DFQATT and CDR2 SNEGSKA come from the germline V gene (reference sequence). This CDR3 has 13 residues. The CDR3: CSARRPPLAGYTF. The DNA of the CDR3 is TGCAGTGCTAGACGTCCCCCCTTAGCCGGCTACACCTTC.

The V and J genes are TRBV20-1 and TRBJ1-2; no firm D call. The CDR3 contains 15 residues. The V gene lost 1 base and the J gene lost 0 bases, with 12 bases spanning the gap. In germline, CDR1 is DFQATT, CDR2 SNEGSKA (reference sequence). The CDR3 sequence: CSARARESPNYGYTF. CDR3 coding DNA: TGCAGTGCTAGAGCGCGGGAGAGCCCTAACTATGGCTACACCTTC.

The chain combines TRBV10-2 with TRBJ2-2, with D possibly being TRBD2 (5 bases). Germline-derived CDR1 and CDR2 are WSHSY and SAAADI. The V end lost 6 bases, the J end lost 4 bases, and 12 bases lay between the germline ends. This CDR3 comprises 14 residues. The CDR3 loop is CASRMSGPTGELFF. CDR3 sequence (DNA): TGCGCCAGCAGAATGAGCGGACCCACCGGGGAGCTGTTTTTT.

CDR3 nucleotides: TGTGCCACCCGCCGGCGGTCTTCCTTCGCCACTGAAGCTTTCTTT. This sequence encodes CATRRRSSFATEAFF. The gene calls are TRBV6-5 and TRBJ1-1; D gene uncertain. V was shortened by 10 bases and J by 4 bases, with 22 bases between the two germline ends. CDR1 is MNHEY, CDR2 SVGAGI, per germline. The CDR3 consists of 15 residues.

The rearrangement uses TRBV3-1 and TRBJ1-4; D is unclear. Germline CDR1 LGHDT, CDR2 YNNKEL (reference sequence). The ends were cut back, 4 bases at V and 3 bases at J, with 15 bases in the middle. The CDR3 has 16 residues. DNA of the CDR3: TGTGCCAGCAGCCGAAATATACCGGGCTCTAATGAAAAACTGTTTTTT. Amino acid sequence: CASSRNIPGSNEKLFF.

The chain joins TRBV6-5 to TRBJ1-5; D is unclear. Deletions cut 8 bases from V and 4 bases from J, with 15 bases between. CDR3 length: 14 amino acids. The germline V gene has CDR1 MNHEY and CDR2 SVGAGI. CDR3 bases: TGTGCCAGCGGAAGGCGGGTAGGGAATCAGCCCCAGCATTTT. The encoded protein is CASGRRVGNQPQHF.

The chain employs TRBV14 and TRBJ2-1; 8 bases are a match to TRBD2. The CDR3 runs 15 residues. Germline CDR1 SGHDN, CDR2 FVKESK. J gave up 9 bases and V 1 base, and 8 bases lay outside the gene matches. The CDR3 DNA sequence: TGTGCCAGCAGCCAAGGACTAGCGCCCGGGGGTGAGCAGTTCTTC. Translation: CASSQGLAPGGEQFF.

This clonotype was seen many times. This chain joins TRBV7-2 and TRBJ2-3; D is ambiguous. V gave up 3 bases and J gave up 0 bases, with 13 bases separating them. Germline V gene lookup returns CDR1 SGHTA and CDR2 FQGNSA. The CDR3 extends over 16 amino acids. The CDR3 nucleotides are TGTGCCAGCAGCTTGGGCCCTTTAGGAAGCACAGATACGCAGTATTTT. It codes for CASSLGPLGSTDTQYF.

The chain couples TRBV9 to TRBJ2-1; 12 nucleotides line up with TRBD2. V gave up 4 bases and J gave up 8 bases; unmatched junction bases: 7. The V gene's germline CDR1 is SGDLS and CDR2 YYNGEE. The CDR3 has 15 amino acids. As DNA, the CDR3 is TGTGCCAGCAGCCCCGGGACTAGCGGGTCTGATGAGCAGTTCTTC. Translated, it gives CASSPGTSGSDEQFF.

This chain connects TRBV10-3 to TRBJ1-5; 7 bases line up with TRBD1. Trimming took 0 bases from V and 3 from J; bases not matched to a gene: 5. The CDR3 runs 16 residues. Germline V CDR1 and CDR2: ENHRY, SYGVKD. The CDR3 DNA reads as TGTGCCATCAGTGAGTCGACAGGGACGGTCAATCAGCCCCAGCATTTT. It codes for CAISESTGTVNQPQHF.

The V gene is TRBV6-2 or TRBV6-3, the J gene TRBJ2-3; D is unresolved. Trimming cost V 2 bases and J 2 bases, with 11 bases left between them. CDR3 size: 15 residues. Germline CDR1 and CDR2: MNHEY and SVGEGT. The CDR3, as DNA: TGTGCCAGCAGTTACGGTGTTCAGAACACAGATACGCAGTATTTT. This sequence encodes CASSYGVQNTDTQYF.

The CDR3 region is CASSQGQVGFNYGYTF. CDR3 DNA sequence: TGCGCCAGCAGCCAAGGGCAGGTGGGCTTTAACTATGGCTACACCTTC. J is TRBJ1-2 and V is TRBV4-1; D unresolved. Between the trimmed V and J ends, which lost 1 base and 1 base, there was a span of 13 bases. Germline CDR1 and CDR2: MGHRA and YSYEKL. The CDR3 runs to 16 residues.

This clonotype came up a few times. V is TRBV7-9 and J is TRBJ1-2, with D uncertain. CDR1 is SEHNR and CDR2 is FQNEAQ in the germline V gene (reference sequence). V shed 0 bases and J shed 6 bases, with 14 bases lying between them. This CDR3 is built from 15 residues. CDR3 protein: CASSLAGMTWNGYTF. DNA for the CDR3: TGTGCCAGCAGCTTAGCAGGGATGACATGGAATGGCTACACCTTC.

The table lists this clonotype with a count of one. The chain links TRBV20-1 to TRBJ2-1, with TRBD2 identical over 7 bases. This CDR3 is 14 amino acids long. V shed 2 bases and J 1 base; nucleotides not matched to a gene: 2. Germline V gene data show CDR1 as DFQATT and CDR2 as SNEGSKA (reference sequence). The CDR3 here is CSARMRESYNEQFF. CDR3 nucleotide sequence: TGCAGTGCTAGAATGCGGGAGTCCTACAATGAGCAGTTCTTC.

This clonotype appeared a few times. J is TRBJ2-7 and V is TRBV29-1, with TRBD2 matching over 7 bases. Trimming at V came to 5 bases and at J to 0 bases, leaving 10 bases not matched to a gene. The germline gives CDR1 SQVTM, CDR2 ANQGSEA. The CDR3 is made up of 15 amino acids. As DNA, the CDR3 is TGCAGCGTTCGAGCGGGGCAGGCGGTCTCCTACGAGCAGTACTTC. As protein: CSVRAGQAVSYEQYF.

This clonotype was observed a few times. The V call is TRBV20-1, the J call TRBJ2-7; D uncertain. Germline V gene data show CDR1 as DFQATT and CDR2 as SNEGSKA (reference sequence). Trimming pared 2 bases from V and 5 bases from J, leaving 7 bases between. CDR3 length: 11 residues. The CDR3 here is CSARSAHEQYF. In DNA form, the CDR3 reads TGCAGTGCTAGAAGCGCCCACGAGCAGTACTTC.

This chain links TRBV5-1 with TRBJ2-3; D may be TRBD2 (5 bases). V lost 3 bases to trimming and J lost 4 bases, with 9 bases between them. The CDR3 is 13 amino acids. CDR1 is SGHRS and CDR2 is YFSETQ in the germline V gene. The CDR3 coding sequence is TGCGCCAGCAGCTCGGACTCTTCAGATACGCAGTATTTT. This gives the protein CASSSDSSDTQYF.

The gene calls are TRBV9 and TRBJ2-3; 8 positions match TRBD2. The CDR3 length is 15 residues. CDR1 SGDLS and CDR2 YYNGEE come from the germline V gene. V was pared by 3 bases and J by 2 bases, with 5 bases of the junction left unmatched. This CDR3 is CASSELAENTDTQYF. In DNA form, the CDR3 reads TGTGCCAGCAGCGAACTAGCGGAGAACACAGATACGCAGTATTTT.